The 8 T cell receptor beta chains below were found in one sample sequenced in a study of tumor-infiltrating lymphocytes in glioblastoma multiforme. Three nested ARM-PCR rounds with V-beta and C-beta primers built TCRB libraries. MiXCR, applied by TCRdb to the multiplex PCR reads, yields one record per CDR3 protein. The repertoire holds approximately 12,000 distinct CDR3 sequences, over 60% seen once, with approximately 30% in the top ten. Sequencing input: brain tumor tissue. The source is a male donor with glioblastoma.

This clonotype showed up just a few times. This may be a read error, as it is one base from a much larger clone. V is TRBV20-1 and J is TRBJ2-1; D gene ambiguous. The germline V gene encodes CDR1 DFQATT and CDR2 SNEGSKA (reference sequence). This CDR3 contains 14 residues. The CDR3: CIARDRVSYNEQFF. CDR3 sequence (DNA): TGCATTGCTAGAGATCGGGTCTCCTACAATGAGCAGTTCTTC.

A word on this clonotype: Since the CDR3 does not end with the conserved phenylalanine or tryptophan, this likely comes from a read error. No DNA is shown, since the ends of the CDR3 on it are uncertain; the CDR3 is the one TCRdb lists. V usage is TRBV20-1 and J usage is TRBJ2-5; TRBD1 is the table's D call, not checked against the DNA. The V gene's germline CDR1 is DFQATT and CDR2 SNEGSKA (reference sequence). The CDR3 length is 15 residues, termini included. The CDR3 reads CSARVGGAGVETRYL.

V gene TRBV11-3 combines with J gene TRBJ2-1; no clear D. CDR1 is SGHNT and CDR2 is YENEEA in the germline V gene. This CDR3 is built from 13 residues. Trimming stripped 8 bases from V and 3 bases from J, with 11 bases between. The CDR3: CASLDGGYNEQFF. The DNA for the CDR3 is TGTGCCAGCTTAGACGGCGGCTACAATGAGCAGTTCTTC.

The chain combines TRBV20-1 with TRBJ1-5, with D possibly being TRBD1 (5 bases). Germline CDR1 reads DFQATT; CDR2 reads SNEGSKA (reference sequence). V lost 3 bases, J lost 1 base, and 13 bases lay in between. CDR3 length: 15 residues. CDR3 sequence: CSASISRASNQPQHF. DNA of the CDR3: TGCAGTGCTAGTATTAGCAGGGCCAGCAATCAGCCCCAGCATTTT.

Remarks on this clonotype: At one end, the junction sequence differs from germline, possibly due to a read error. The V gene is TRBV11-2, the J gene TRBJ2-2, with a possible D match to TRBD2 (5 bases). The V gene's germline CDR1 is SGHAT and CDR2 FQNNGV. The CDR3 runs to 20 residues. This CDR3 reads CASTPSFGQGLSVNTGELYF. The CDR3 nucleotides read TGTGCCAGCACCCCCTCATTCGGTCAAGGGCTATCGGTAAACACCGGGGAGCTGTATTTT.

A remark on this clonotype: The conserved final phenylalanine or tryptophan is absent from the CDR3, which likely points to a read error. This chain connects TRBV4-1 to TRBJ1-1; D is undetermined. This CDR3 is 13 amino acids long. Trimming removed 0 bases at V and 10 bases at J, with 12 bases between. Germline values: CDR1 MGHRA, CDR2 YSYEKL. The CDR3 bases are TGCGCCAGCAGCCAAGAGATTTCGACTCGAGCTTTCCTT. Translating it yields CASSQEISTRAFL.

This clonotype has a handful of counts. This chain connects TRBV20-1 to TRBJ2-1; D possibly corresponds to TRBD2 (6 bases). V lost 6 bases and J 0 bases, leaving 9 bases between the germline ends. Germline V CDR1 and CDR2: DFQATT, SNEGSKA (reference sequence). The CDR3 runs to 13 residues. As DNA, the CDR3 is TGCAGTGCAACGGGAGTCTCCTACAATGAGCAGTTCTTC. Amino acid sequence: CSATGVSYNEQFF.

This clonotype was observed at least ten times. The DNA for the CDR3 is TGTGCCAGCAGCTGGGGGACAGGGAATGAAAAACTGTTTTTT. Amino acid sequence: CASSWGTGNEKLFF. This sequence joins TRBV12-3 or TRBV12-4 and TRBJ1-4; 9 bases align to TRBD1. CDR3 length equals 14 residues. After removal of 6 bases from V and 5 bases from J, the junction contained 4 bases not matched to a gene.